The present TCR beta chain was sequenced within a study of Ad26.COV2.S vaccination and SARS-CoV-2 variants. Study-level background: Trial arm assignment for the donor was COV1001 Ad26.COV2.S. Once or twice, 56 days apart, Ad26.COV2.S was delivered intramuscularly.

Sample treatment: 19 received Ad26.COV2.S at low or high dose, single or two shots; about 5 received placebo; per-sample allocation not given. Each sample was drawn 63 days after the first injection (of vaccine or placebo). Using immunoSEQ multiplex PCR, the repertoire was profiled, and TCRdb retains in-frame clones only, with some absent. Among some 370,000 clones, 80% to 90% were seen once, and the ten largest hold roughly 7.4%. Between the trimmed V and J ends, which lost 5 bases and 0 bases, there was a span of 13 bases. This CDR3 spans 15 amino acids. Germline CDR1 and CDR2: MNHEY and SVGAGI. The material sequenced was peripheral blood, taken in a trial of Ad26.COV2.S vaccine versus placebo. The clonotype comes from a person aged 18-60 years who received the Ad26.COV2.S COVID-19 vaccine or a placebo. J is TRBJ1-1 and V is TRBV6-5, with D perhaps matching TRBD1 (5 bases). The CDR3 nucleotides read TGTGCCAGCAGTCCCATGGGACGGTTGAACACTGAAGCTTTCTTT. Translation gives CASSPMGRLNTEAFF.